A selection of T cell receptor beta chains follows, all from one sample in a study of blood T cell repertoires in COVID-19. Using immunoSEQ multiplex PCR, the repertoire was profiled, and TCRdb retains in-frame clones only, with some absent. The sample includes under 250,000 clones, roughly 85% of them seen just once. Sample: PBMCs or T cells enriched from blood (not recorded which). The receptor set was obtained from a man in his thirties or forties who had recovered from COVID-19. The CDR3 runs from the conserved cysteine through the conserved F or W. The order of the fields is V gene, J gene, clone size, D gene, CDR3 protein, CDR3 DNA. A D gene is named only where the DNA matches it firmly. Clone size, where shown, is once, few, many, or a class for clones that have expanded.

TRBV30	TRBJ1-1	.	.	CAWDVGTEAFF	TGTGCCTGGGACGTCGGCACTGAAGCTTTCTTT
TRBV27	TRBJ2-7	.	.	CASSSYSYEQYF	TGTGCCAGCAGTTCATACAGCTACGAGCAGTACTTC
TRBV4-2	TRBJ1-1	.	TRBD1	CASSRDGTEHTEAFF	TGTGCCAGCAGCCGCGATGGGACAGAACACACTGAAGCTTTCTTT
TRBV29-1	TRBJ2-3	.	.	CSGLTDTQYF	TGCAGCGGACTCACAGATACGCAGTATTTT
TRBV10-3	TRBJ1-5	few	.	CAISEGENQPQHF	TGTGCCATCAGTGAAGGGGAAAATCAGCCCCAGCATTTT
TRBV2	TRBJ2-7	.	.	CASSGSYEQYF	TGTGCCAGCAGCGGTTCGTACGAGCAGTACTTC
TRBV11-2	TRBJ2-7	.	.	CASSPRTSSYEQYF	TGTGCCAGCAGCCCCCGGACTTCCAGCTACGAGCAGTACTTC
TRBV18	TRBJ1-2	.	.	CASSPRDINYGYTF	TGTGCCAGCTCACCCCGGGACATAAACTATGGCTACACCTTC
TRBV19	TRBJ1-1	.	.	CASSIRVNTEAFF	TGTGCCAGTAGTATCAGGGTGAACACTGAAGCTTTCTTT
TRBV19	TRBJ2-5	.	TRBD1	CASSKRWTGAGETQYF	TGTGCCAGTAGTAAACGGTGGACAGGGGCAGGAGAGACCCAGTACTTC
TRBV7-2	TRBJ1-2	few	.	CASSFLGGAQGYGYTF	TGTGCCAGCAGTTTCTTAGGGGGGGCCCAAGGGTATGGCTACACCTTC
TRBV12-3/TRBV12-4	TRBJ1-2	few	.	CASRSSQGTGYTF	TGTGCCAGCAGGTCTTCACAGGGTACGGGCTACACCTTC
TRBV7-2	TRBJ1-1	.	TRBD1	CASSLGTANTEAFF	TGTGCCAGCAGCCTCGGGACAGCGAACACTGAAGCTTTCTTT
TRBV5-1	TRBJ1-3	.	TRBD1	CASSRTGTETSSGNTIYF	TGCGCCAGCAGTCGGACCGGGACAGAGACCTCCTCTGGAAACACCATATATTTT
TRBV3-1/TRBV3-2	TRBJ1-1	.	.	CASSQAAAGEAFF	TGTGCCAGCAGCCAAGCGGCAGCAGGAGAAGCTTTCTTT
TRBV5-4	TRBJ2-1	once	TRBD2	CASSPSGRSNEQFF	TGTGCCAGCAGCCCTAGCGGGAGGTCCAATGAGCAGTTCTTC
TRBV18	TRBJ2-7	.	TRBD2	CASSPVAGEQYF	TGTGCCAGCTCACCTGTCGCGGGAGAACAGTACTTC
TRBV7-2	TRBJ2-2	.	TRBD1	CASSLTTDRGRITGELFF	TGTGCCAGCAGCCTAACCACGGACAGGGGGCGCATCACCGGGGAGCTGTTTTTT
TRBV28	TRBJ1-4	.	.	CASRAGVGEKLFF	TGTGCCAGCAGGGCCGGGGTAGGTGAAAAACTGTTTTTT
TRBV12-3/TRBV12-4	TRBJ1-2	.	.	CASSRQYGYTF	TGTGCCAGCAGCAGACAGTATGGCTACACCTTC
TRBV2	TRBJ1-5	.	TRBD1	CASRDRGSNQPQHF	TGTGCCAGCAGAGACAGGGGATCCAATCAGCCCCAGCATTTT
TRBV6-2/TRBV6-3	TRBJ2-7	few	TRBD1	CASSPGGTGGLEQYF	TGTGCCAGCAGCCCCGGCGGGACAGGGGGGCTCGAGCAGTACTTC
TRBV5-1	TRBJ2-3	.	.	CASSPGSSDTQYF	TGCGCCAGCAGCCCCGGGAGTAGCGATACGCAGTATTTT
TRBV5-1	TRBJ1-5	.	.	CASSLRTGEQPQHF	TGCGCCAGCAGCTTGAGAACAGGTGAGCAGCCCCAGCATTTT
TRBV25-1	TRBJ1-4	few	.	CASSDREKLFF	TGTGCCAGCAGTGACAGGGAAAAACTGTTTTTT
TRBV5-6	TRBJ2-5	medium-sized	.	CASSYGETQYF	TGTGCCAGCAGTTACGGGGAGACCCAGTACTTC
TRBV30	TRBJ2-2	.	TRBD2	CAWSTGTSITGELFF	TGTGCCTGGAGCACCGGGACTAGCATCACCGGGGAGCTGTTTTTT
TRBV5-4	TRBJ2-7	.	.	CAWGGYTSYEQYF	TGTGCCTGGGGCGGCTACACCTCCTACGAGCAGTACTTC
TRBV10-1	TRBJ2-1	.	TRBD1	CASSESWTGGNNEQFF	TGCGCCAGCAGTGAGTCCTGGACAGGGGGCAACAATGAGCAGTTCTTC
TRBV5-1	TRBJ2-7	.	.	CASRGPLRPGSYEQYF	TGCGCCAGCAGGGGCCCCCTGAGGCCGGGATCCTACGAGCAGTACTTC
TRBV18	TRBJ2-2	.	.	CASTNREDTGELFF	TGTGCCAGCACGAATAGGGAGGACACCGGGGAGCTGTTTTTT
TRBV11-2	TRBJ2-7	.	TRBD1	CASSRTGDSYEQYF	TGTGCCAGCAGCCGGACAGGGGACTCCTACGAGCAGTACTTC
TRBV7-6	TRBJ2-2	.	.	CASSYGIQSGELFF	TGTGCCAGCAGCTACGGGATTCAGTCCGGGGAGCTGTTTTTT
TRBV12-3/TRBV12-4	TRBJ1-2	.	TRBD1	CASKLGQSYGYTF	TGTGCCAGCAAATTGGGACAGAGTTATGGCTACACCTTC
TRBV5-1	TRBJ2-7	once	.	CASSSGLATYEQYF	TGCGCCAGCAGCTCCGGACTCGCCACCTACGAGCAGTACTTC
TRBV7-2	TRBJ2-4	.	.	CASSLGLAKNIQYF	TGTGCCAGCAGCCTAGGACTAGCCAAAAACATTCAGTACTTC
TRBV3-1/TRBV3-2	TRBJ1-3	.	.	CASSQEVLGGNTIYF	TGTGCCAGCAGCCAAGAGGTCCTCGGGGGAAACACCATATATTTT